A single sample gave rise to the 17 T cell receptor beta chains below, sequenced in a study of T cell responses to AZD1222 COVID-19 vaccine. Profiled with immunoSEQ multiplex PCR; TCRdb holds only in-frame clones, not every one. The profile covers about 150,000 clones, with around nine tenths appearing a single time and approximately 17% taken by the ten largest. The sequenced sample was peripheral blood, obtained on day 0 of AZD1222 vaccination. These receptors came from an adult in good health.

The gene calls are TRBV10-1 and TRBJ1-3; D ambiguous. CDR3 length: 12 amino acids. V was clipped by 6 bases and J by 4 bases, with 7 bases between them. Germline CDR1 and CDR2: WNHNN and SYGVQD (reference sequence). This CDR3 is CASRKQGNTIYF. The CDR3, as DNA: TGCGCCAGCAGAAAACAAGGAAACACCATATATTTT.

V and J are TRBV28 and TRBJ1-1; D is unclear. Germline CDR1 reads MDHEN; CDR2 reads SYDVKM. CDR3 length equals 12 residues. V was clipped by 2 bases and J by 7 bases, with 8 bases between them. In DNA form, the CDR3 reads TGTGCCAGCAGTTTACCCCGGCGTGAAGCTTTCTTT. This codes for CASSLPRREAFF.

The chain uses TRBV5-8 and TRBJ2-3; a possible D gene is TRBD1 (5 bases). The germline V and J ends were trimmed by 2 bases and 7 bases, with 8 bases remaining between them. The CDR3 extends over 12 amino acids. Germline CDR1 reads SGHTS; CDR2 reads YDEGEE. CDR3 nucleotide sequence: TGTGCCAGCAGCTTCAGGGTTAATACGCAGTATTTT. Translation: CASSFRVNTQYF.

J is TRBJ2-3 and V is TRBV7-8; 12 bases align to TRBD2. CDR1 and CDR2 (germline): SGHVS, FQNEAQ. J lost 1 base, V lost 3 bases, and 8 bases had no gene match. The CDR3 extends over 18 amino acids. CDR3 protein: CASSFRLAGGGGTDTQYF. CDR3 sequence (DNA): TGTGCCAGCAGCTTTCGGCTAGCGGGGGGGGGAGGCACAGATACGCAGTATTTT.

A few counts support this clone. This chain uses TRBV2 with TRBJ2-1; the D is unclear. Germline-derived CDR1 and CDR2 are SNHLY and FYNNEI. There are 16 residues in the CDR3. V lost 7 bases, J lost 5 bases, and 21 bases lay in between. The CDR3 reads CASNPPGLVGNNEQFF. CDR3 bases: TGTGCCAGCAACCCGCCCGGTCTAGTGGGCAACAATGAGCAGTTCTTC. Combining the CDR3 with reference TRBV2 and TRBJ2-1 gives the whole variable domain EPEVTQTPSHQVTQMGQEVILRCVPISNHLYFYWYRQILGQKVEFLVSFYNNEISEKSEIFDDQFSVERPDGSNFTLKIRSTKLEDSAMYFCASNPPGLVGNNEQFFGPGTRLTVL.

J is TRBJ2-7 and V is TRBV5-6; TRBD2 aligns across 7 bases. With V trimmed by 1 base and J by 1 base, 8 bases remained unmatched. The CDR3 spans 16 residues. Germline CDR1 reads SGHDT; CDR2 reads YYEEEE. CDR3 DNA: TGTGCCAGCAGCTTGTTTCGGGGGGTCGAATCCTACGAGCAGTACTTC. It yields the protein CASSLFRGVESYEQYF.

This chain links TRBV7-8 with TRBJ1-1; perhaps TRBD1 as D (6 bases). V was clipped by 5 bases and J by 0 bases, with 10 bases between them. CDR3 length: 14 amino acids. Per the germline V gene, CDR1 is SGHVS and CDR2 is FQNEAQ. DNA of the CDR3: TGTGCCAGCAGCCCCGGGGGCATGAACACTGAAGCTTTCTTT. Residues: CASSPGGMNTEAFF.

This clone occurred a few times. The chain is built from TRBV6-5 and TRBJ2-7; the match to TRBD2 covers 7 bases. The V segment lost 8 bases and the J segment 2 bases; nucleotides outside the gene matches: 6. This CDR3 spans 13 amino acids. The germline CDR1 and CDR2 sequences are MNHEY and SVGAGI. The CDR3 is CASRGTTTYEQYF. In DNA form, the CDR3 reads TGTGCCAGCCGCGGGACTACCACCTACGAGCAGTACTTC.

The chain employs TRBV28 and TRBJ2-7; tentatively, D is TRBD1 (6 bases). CDR1 MDHEN and CDR2 SYDVKM come from the germline V gene. Trimming removed 5 bases at V and 1 base at J, with 12 bases between. The CDR3 sequence is 14 residues long. The CDR3 sequence: CASSTTGYSYEQYF. In DNA form, the CDR3 reads TGTGCCAGCAGTACCACAGGGTATTCCTACGAGCAGTACTTC.

The V and J genes are TRBV6-6 and TRBJ2-7; TRBD2 matches at 7 bases. Looked up from germline, CDR1 is MNHNY and CDR2 is SVGAGI (reference sequence). CDR3 length: 15 amino acids. Trimming cost V 6 bases and J 3 bases; bases outside gene matches: 11. This CDR3 is CASSITGGGIYEQYF. CDR3 sequence (DNA): TGTGCCAGCAGCATAACTGGGGGGGGAATCTACGAGCAGTACTTC.

The rearrangement links TRBV10-1 to TRBJ1-2; 7 positions match TRBD1. CDR1 is WNHNN, CDR2 SYGVQD, per germline (reference sequence). CDR3 length equals 14 residues. V dropped 11 bases and J dropped 4; count of bases not matched to a gene: 13. DNA of the CDR3: TGCGCCCCCCAGGGGCAGGGGGTTCTCTATGGCTACACCTTC. Protein sequence: CAPQGQGVLYGYTF.

This sequence joins TRBV5-6 and TRBJ1-5; D might be TRBD1 (6 bases). This CDR3 region has 14 residues. CDR1 is SGHDT, CDR2 YYEEEE, per germline. V was clipped by 4 bases and J by 7 bases, with 15 bases between them. The CDR3: CASSKGQGSQPQHF. CDR3 bases: TGTGCCAGCAGCAAGGGTCAGGGGTCACAGCCCCAGCATTTT.

The V call is TRBV5-1, the J call TRBJ1-1; D remains unclear. CDR1 SGHRS and CDR2 YFSETQ come from the germline V gene. The V and J ends lost 0 bases and 0 bases respectively, with 6 bases between them. The CDR3 is made up of 14 amino acids. The CDR3 reads CASSLDTMNTEAFF. CDR3 coding DNA: TGCGCCAGCAGCTTGGATACTATGAACACTGAAGCTTTCTTT.

The chain combines TRBV29-1 with TRBJ1-3, with 8 bases aligning to TRBD1. The CDR3 consists of 12 residues. J gave up 15 bases and V 4 bases, and 11 bases lay outside the gene matches. Looked up from germline, CDR1 is SQVTM and CDR2 is ANQGSEA. CDR3: CSVGDLGGTGYF. The CDR3 DNA follows: TGCAGCGTTGGAGATCTAGGAGGGACAGGATATTTT.

The V call is TRBV7-9, the J call TRBJ1-6; TRBD1 might be the D (5 bases). Germline V gives CDR1 SEHNR, CDR2 FQNEAQ (reference sequence). With 4 bases removed from V and 8 bases from J, the gap between germline ends came to 9 bases. CDR3 length: 13 residues. The CDR3 loop reads CASSYPGDSPLHF. The DNA for the CDR3 is TGTGCCAGCAGCTACCCGGGGGATTCACCCCTCCACTTT.

The V call is TRBV5-1, the J call TRBJ2-7, with 11 bases lining up with TRBD1. V was pared by 6 bases and J by 3 bases, with 11 bases of the junction left unmatched. CDR3 length equals 16 residues. Germline loops: CDR1 SGHRS, CDR2 YFSETQ. The chain's CDR3 is CASNELVGTGGYEQYF. CDR3 sequence (DNA): TGCGCCAGCAACGAGCTGGTTGGGACAGGGGGCTACGAGCAGTACTTC.

This chain joins TRBV5-1 and TRBJ1-4; D is undetermined. This CDR3 region has 13 residues. Trimming removed 3 bases at V and 2 bases at J, with 5 bases between. Germline V gene sequence: CDR1 SGHRS, CDR2 YFSETQ. The CDR3 sequence is CASSSRTNEKLFF. CDR3 DNA: TGCGCCAGCAGCTCCCGGACTAATGAAAAACTGTTTTTT.